The 26 T cell receptor beta chains below come from one sample, sequenced in a study of blood T cell repertoires in COVID-19. The table came from immunoSEQ multiplex PCR; TCRdb's copy has only in-frame clones and leaves some out. The sample carries a few hundred thousand clones, about 87% recorded once. The sequenced material came from peripheral blood. The receptors derive from a woman younger than 45 with COVID-19, enrolled during active disease.

The chain employs TRBV6-9 and TRBJ2-3; D perhaps matches TRBD2 (5 bases). CDR1 and CDR2 from the germline V gene are MNHGY and SVAAGI. The CDR3 spans 15 residues. V lost 4 bases to trimming and J lost 4 bases, with 15 bases between them. Written as DNA, the CDR3 is TGTGCCAGCAGTTGGCTCTGGAGCGGCCCAGATACGCAGTATTTT. Its protein is CASSWLWSGPDTQYF.

This clone came up once. The sample contains more than one DNA sequence encoding this CDR3. The chain links TRBV5-4 to TRBJ1-2; D is undetermined. Per germline, CDR1 SGHNT and CDR2 YYREEE (reference sequence). Between the trimmed V and J ends, which lost 1 base and 1 base, there was a span of 5 bases. CDR3 length: 13 residues. The CDR3 nucleotides are TGTGCCAGCAGCTTGAACAGTAACTATGGCTACACCTTC. This translates into CASSLNSNYGYTF.

V gene TRBV6-2 or TRBV6-3 combines with J gene TRBJ1-5; 9 bases align to TRBD1. The J segment lost 0 bases and the V segment lost 6 bases, leaving 12 bases of the junction unmatched. The V gene's germline CDR1 is MNHEY and CDR2 SVGEGT. The CDR3 has 18 amino acids. Here the CDR3 reads CASSPYGTGLYSNQPQHF. In nucleotides, the CDR3 is TGTGCCAGCAGCCCTTACGGGACAGGGCTTTATAGCAATCAGCCCCAGCATTTT.

The rearrangement uses TRBV6-5 and TRBJ2-5; D unclear. Deletions cut 7 bases from V and 2 bases from J, with 14 bases between. Germline CDR1 reads MNHEY; CDR2 reads SVGAGI. This CDR3 region has 14 residues. The CDR3 DNA follows: TGTGCCAGCACTCAAACGGCGGATCAAGAGACCCAGTACTTC. It encodes CASTQTADQETQYF.

This chain uses TRBV2 with TRBJ2-2, with TRBD2 matching 10 bases. Germline trimming cut 0 bases from V and 6 bases from J; bases unmatched to any gene: 10. CDR1 and CDR2 (germline): SNHLY, FYNNEI. This CDR3 spans 18 amino acids. This CDR3 reads CASSEALWASGSPGELFF. CDR3 nucleotides: TGTGCCAGCAGTGAAGCGCTTTGGGCTAGCGGGAGTCCCGGGGAGCTGTTTTTT.

The chain joins TRBV9 to TRBJ2-7; D possibly corresponds to TRBD1 (6 bases). V lost 0 bases, J lost 9 bases, and 13 bases lay in between. Germline CDR1 SGDLS, CDR2 YYNGEE. The length of the CDR3 is 13 residues. The CDR3 spells CASSVATGFWQYF. The CDR3 nucleotides read TGTGCCAGCAGCGTAGCTACAGGGTTCTGGCAGTACTTC.

This clone was detected only a few times. CDR3 sequence: CASSFGHSEQFF. CDR3 bases: TGTGCCAGCAGCTTCGGACACTCTGAGCAGTTCTTC. The chain links TRBV11-2 to TRBJ2-1; the D gene is possibly TRBD1 (5 bases). The CDR3 covers 12 residues. V dropped 3 bases and J dropped 9 bases, with 9 bases sitting between them. Germline V gene data show CDR1 as SGHAT and CDR2 as FQNNGV.

This clone was detected only once. The chain couples TRBV27 to TRBJ1-5; a weak D match, TRBD1 (6 bases). The CDR3 length is 15 residues. Germline V gene lookup returns CDR1 MNHEY and CDR2 SMNVEV (reference sequence). V dropped 7 bases and J dropped 7 bases, with 20 bases sitting between them. CDR3 sequence (DNA): TGTGCCAGCACCTCTGCGGGGGGCGCCGGGCAGCCCCAGCATTTT. Its protein is CASTSAGGAGQPQHF.

V gene TRBV5-6 combines with J gene TRBJ1-2, with a tentative D call TRBD1 (6 bases). The CDR3 runs 14 residues. Germline-derived CDR1 and CDR2 are SGHDT and YYEEEE. V was cut by 6 bases and J by 4 bases, with 16 bases left in between. The CDR3 DNA reads TGTGCCAGCATCCTAACGAGACAGGTCTATGGCTACACCTTC. Translation gives CASILTRQVYGYTF.

The CDR3 sequence is CASSPMTGSGNTIYF. Written as DNA, the CDR3 is TGTGCCAGCAGCCCTATGACAGGCTCTGGAAACACCATATATTTT. The chain is built from TRBV7-2 and TRBJ1-3; D perhaps matches TRBD1 (6 bases). V was cut by 5 bases and J by 0 bases, with 11 bases left in between. CDR1 SGHTA and CDR2 FQGNSA come from the germline V gene. This CDR3 spans 15 amino acids.

V and J are TRBV24-1 and TRBJ2-1, with D tentatively TRBD2 (7 bases). V shed 3 bases and J shed 2 bases, with 19 bases lying between them. CDR1 KGHDR and CDR2 SFDVKD come from the germline V gene. There are 18 residues in the CDR3. The CDR3 nucleotides are TGTGCCACCAGTGATGGACTTAACAGCGGGACAACCTACAATGAGCAGTTCTTC. Encoded protein: CATSDGLNSGTTYNEQFF.

The rearrangement links TRBV5-1 to TRBJ2-7, with 14 bases aligning to TRBD2. The CDR3 runs 19 residues. Trimming cost V 0 bases and J 4 bases; bases outside gene matches: 12. Germline V gene lookup returns CDR1 SGHRS and CDR2 YFSETQ. The CDR3 DNA sequence: TGCGCCAGCAGCTTGGATCCGGGACTAGCGGGAGAGGCCTCTTACGAGCAGTACTTC. Protein: CASSLDPGLAGEASYEQYF.

This clone has a single count. The rearrangement uses TRBV2 and TRBJ2-5; TRBD1 aligns across 8 bases. Germline CDR1 SNHLY, CDR2 FYNNEI. Trimming took 3 bases from V and 5 from J; bases not matched to a gene: 8. The CDR3 runs 15 residues. As DNA, the CDR3 is TGTGCCAGCAGTGAGTCAGGGGGCTTAGGGGAGACCCAGTACTTC. It specifies CASSESGGLGETQYF. Based on the CDR3 plus reference TRBV2 and TRBJ2-5, the full variable domain is EPEVTQTPSHQVTQMGQEVILRCVPISNHLYFYWYRQILGQKVEFLVSFYNNEISEKSEIFDDQFSVERPDGSNFTLKIRSTKLEDSAMYFCASSESGGLGETQYFGPGTRLLVL.

The V gene is TRBV11-1, the J gene TRBJ1-4; 8 bases line up with TRBD1. V gave up 5 bases and J gave up 5 bases; unmatched junction bases: 10. The germline CDR1 and CDR2 sequences are SGHAT and FQDESV (reference sequence). This CDR3 region has 16 residues. The CDR3, as DNA: TGTGCCAGCAGCGCTACTACCGGGACAGGCAATGAAAAACTGTTTTTT. Amino acids: CASSATTGTGNEKLFF. Complete variable domain (other parts from reference TRBV11-1 and TRBJ1-4): EAEVAQSPRYKITEKSQAVAFWCDPISGHATLYWYRQILGQGPELLVQFQDESVVDDSQLPKDRFSAERLKGVDSTLKIQPAELGDSAMYLCASSATTGTGNEKLFFGSGTQLSVL.

The rearrangement joins TRBV6-1 to TRBJ2-7; tentatively, D is TRBD1 (6 bases). CDR3 length equals 16 residues. The germline V gene has CDR1 MNHNS and CDR2 SASEGT. Trimming pared 1 base from V and 4 bases from J, leaving 17 bases between. Written as DNA, the CDR3 is TGTGCCAGCAGTGAAGAGGGCGGGCAGGGGTGGTACGAGCAGTACTTC. Translating it yields CASSEEGGQGWYEQYF.

CDR3: CASSLESGNTIYF. CDR3 nucleotides: TGTGCCAGCAGCTTGGAGTCGGGGAACACCATATATTTT. This chain links TRBV5-6 with TRBJ1-3; D gene uncertain. CDR1 is SGHDT and CDR2 is YYEEEE in the germline V gene. With 0 bases removed from V and 7 bases from J, the gap between germline ends came to 8 bases. This CDR3 region has 13 residues.

The V gene is TRBV5-4, the J gene TRBJ2-4, with 11 bases that match TRBD2. Germline assignment: CDR1 SGHNT and CDR2 YYREEE (reference sequence). V lost 4 bases, J lost 0 bases, and 9 bases stayed unmatched. This CDR3 has 18 residues. The CDR3 sequence: CASSPGGLAGIAKNIQYF. DNA for the CDR3: TGTGCCAGCAGCCCTGGTGGACTAGCGGGCATAGCCAAAAACATTCAGTACTTC. Variable domain in full (rest from reference TRBV5-4 and TRBJ2-4): ETGVTQSPTHLIKTRGQQVTLRCSSQSGHNTVSWYQQALGQGPQFIFQYYREEENGRGNFPPRFSGLQFPNYSSELNVNALELDDSALYLCASSPGGLAGIAKNIQYFGAGTRLSVL.

The chain joins TRBV7-8 to TRBJ2-3; the match to TRBD1 covers 10 bases. Germline loops: CDR1 SGHVS, CDR2 FQNEAQ. V shed 8 bases and J 0 bases; nucleotides not matched to a gene: 8. CDR3 size: 16 residues. CDR3 in amino acids: CASRRDRGASTDTQYF. As DNA, the CDR3 is TGTGCCAGCCGCCGGGACAGGGGAGCTAGCACAGATACGCAGTATTTT.

The chain links TRBV9 to TRBJ2-2, with 11 bases identical to TRBD2. The CDR3 loop spans 16 amino acids. J lost 7 bases, V lost 4 bases, and 9 bases had no gene match. In germline, CDR1 is SGDLS, CDR2 YYNGEE. The CDR3 DNA reads TGTGCCAGCAGCCCCATAGCGGGAGGGACTGGCGGGGAGCTGTTTTTT. Protein product: CASSPIAGGTGGELFF.

The rearrangement uses TRBV6-5 and TRBJ1-1, with a weak D call TRBD1 (5 bases). Germline CDR1 and CDR2: MNHEY and SVGAGI. Trimming took off 2 bases at V and 4 bases at J, with 11 bases between the two ends. The CDR3 sequence is 14 residues long. The CDR3 bases are TGTGCCAGCAGTTACACGGGGGTGGTCACTGAAGCTTTCTTT. It translates to CASSYTGVVTEAFF.

This clone was detected only once. The CDR3 coding sequence is TGTGCCAGCAGTGTGGGGGGGGGCTCCTACGAGCAGTACTTC. Translated: CASSVGGGSYEQYF. The gene calls are TRBV2 and TRBJ2-7; 7 bases map to TRBD2. Germline CDR1 SNHLY, CDR2 FYNNEI. The CDR3 length is 14 residues. With V trimmed by 4 bases and J by 0 bases, 3 bases remained unmatched.

V is TRBV2 and J is TRBJ2-1; unclear D gene. The CDR3 is 15 residues long. The germline V and J ends were trimmed by 4 bases and 2 bases, with 12 bases remaining between them. Per the germline V gene, CDR1 is SNHLY and CDR2 is FYNNEI. Written as DNA, the CDR3 is TGTGCCAGCAGTGCACTTGGCGGTACCTACAATGAGCAGTTCTTC. It encodes CASSALGGTYNEQFF.

V and J are TRBV18 and TRBJ1-2; the match to TRBD1 covers 9 bases. V was pared by 3 bases and J by 4 bases, with 6 bases of the junction left unmatched. This CDR3 has 15 amino acids. Germline CDR1 reads KGHSH; CDR2 reads LQKENI. The CDR3 loop reads CASSPDRGVSYGYTF. CDR3 nucleotides: TGTGCCAGCTCACCGGACAGGGGTGTTTCCTATGGCTACACCTTC.

This chain joins TRBV6-5 and TRBJ2-1, with TRBD2 as a possible D gene (6 bases). The CDR3 is 14 residues long. CDR1 and CDR2 (germline): MNHEY, SVGAGI. Trimming left V 3 bases short and J 8 bases short, with 14 bases between. The CDR3 coding sequence is TGTGCCAGCAGTTATGTCGGCGGGGCCCATGAGCAGTTCTTC. Translating gives CASSYVGGAHEQFF.

Concerning this clone itself: Other DNA sequences in the same sample also yield this CDR3. This rearrangement joins TRBV29-1 to TRBJ2-5, with 9 bases fitting TRBD1. CDR3 length equals 14 residues. The V and J ends lost 6 bases and 5 bases, in that order; junction bases with no gene match: 10. Germline V gene lookup returns CDR1 SQVTM and CDR2 ANQGSEA. The CDR3 nucleotides read TGCAGCGTAGCTACCGGGACAGGGTGGGAGACCCAGTACTTC. This codes for CSVATGTGWETQYF.

V usage is TRBV20-1 and J usage is TRBJ2-7, with D possibly TRBD1 on 5 matching bases. There are 13 residues in the CDR3. Germline loops: CDR1 DFQATT, CDR2 SNEGSKA (reference sequence). V was pared by 3 bases and J by 3 bases, with 12 bases between. The CDR3 sequence is CSASKLGLYEQYF. CDR3 in DNA: TGCAGTGCTAGTAAGTTGGGGCTCTACGAGCAGTACTTC.